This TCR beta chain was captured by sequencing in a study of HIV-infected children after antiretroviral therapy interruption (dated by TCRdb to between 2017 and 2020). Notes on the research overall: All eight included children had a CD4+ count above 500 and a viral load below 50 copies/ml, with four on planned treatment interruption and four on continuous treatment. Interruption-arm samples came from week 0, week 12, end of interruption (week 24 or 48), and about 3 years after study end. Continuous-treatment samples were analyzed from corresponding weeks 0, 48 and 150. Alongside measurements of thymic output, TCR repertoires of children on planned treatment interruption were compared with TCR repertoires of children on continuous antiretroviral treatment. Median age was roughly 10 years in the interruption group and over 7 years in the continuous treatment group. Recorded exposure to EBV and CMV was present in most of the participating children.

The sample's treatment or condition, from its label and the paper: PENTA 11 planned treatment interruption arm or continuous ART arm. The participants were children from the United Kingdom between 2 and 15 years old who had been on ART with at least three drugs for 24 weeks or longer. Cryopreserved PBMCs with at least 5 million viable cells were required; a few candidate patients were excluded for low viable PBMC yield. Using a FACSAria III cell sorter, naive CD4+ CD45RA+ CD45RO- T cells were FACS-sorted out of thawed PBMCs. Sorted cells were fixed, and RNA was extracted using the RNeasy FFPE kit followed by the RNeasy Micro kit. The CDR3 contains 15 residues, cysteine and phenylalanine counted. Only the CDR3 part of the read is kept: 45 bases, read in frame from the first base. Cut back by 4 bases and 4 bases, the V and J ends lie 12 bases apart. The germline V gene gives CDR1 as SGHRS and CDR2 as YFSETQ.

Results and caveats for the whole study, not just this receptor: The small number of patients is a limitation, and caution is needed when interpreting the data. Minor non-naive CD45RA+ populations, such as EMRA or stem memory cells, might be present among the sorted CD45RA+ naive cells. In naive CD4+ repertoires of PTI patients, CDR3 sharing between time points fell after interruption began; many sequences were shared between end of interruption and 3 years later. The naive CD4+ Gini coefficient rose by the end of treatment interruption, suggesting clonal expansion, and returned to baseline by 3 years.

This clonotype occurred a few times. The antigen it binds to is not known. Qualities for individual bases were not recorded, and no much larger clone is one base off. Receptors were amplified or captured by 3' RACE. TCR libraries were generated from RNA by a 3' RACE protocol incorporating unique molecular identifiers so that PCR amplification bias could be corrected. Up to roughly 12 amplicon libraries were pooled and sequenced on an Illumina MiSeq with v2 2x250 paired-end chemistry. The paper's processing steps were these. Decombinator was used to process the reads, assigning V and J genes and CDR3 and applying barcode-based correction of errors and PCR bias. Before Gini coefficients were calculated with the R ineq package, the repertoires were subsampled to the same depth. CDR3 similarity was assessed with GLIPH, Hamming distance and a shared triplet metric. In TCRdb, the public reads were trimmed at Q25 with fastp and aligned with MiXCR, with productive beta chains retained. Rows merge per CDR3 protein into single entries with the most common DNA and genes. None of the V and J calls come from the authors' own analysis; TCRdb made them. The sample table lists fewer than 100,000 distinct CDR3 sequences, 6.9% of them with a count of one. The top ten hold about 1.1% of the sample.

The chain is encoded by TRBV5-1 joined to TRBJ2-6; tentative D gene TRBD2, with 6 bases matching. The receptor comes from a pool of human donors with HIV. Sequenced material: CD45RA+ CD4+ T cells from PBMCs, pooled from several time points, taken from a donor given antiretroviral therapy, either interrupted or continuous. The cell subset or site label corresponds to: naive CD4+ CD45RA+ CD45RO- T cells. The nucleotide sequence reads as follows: TGCGCCAGCAGCCCATGGGGGGACGGGGCCAACGTCCTGACTTTC. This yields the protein CASSPWGDGANVLTF.